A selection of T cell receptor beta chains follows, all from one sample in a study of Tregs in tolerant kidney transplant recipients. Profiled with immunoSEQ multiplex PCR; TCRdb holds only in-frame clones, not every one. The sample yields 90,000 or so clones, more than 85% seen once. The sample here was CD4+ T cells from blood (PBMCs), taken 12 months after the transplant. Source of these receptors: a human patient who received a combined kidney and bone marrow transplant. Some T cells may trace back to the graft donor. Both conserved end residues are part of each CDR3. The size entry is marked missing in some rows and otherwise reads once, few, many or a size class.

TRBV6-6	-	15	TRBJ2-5	CASRTSGRISETQYF
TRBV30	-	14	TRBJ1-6	CAWQPGQGTTPLHF
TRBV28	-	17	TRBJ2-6	CASSLESYRGWVGVLTF
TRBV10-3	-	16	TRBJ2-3	CAISISTSGGAYTQYF
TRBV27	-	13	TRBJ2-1	CATRLASYNEQFF
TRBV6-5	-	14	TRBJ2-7	CASSRQAGAYEQYF
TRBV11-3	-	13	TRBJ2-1	CASSLSRGNEQFF
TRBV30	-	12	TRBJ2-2	CAWTLGAGELFF
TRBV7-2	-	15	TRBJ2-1	CASSLDLAGYNEQFF
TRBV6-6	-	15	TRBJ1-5	CASSYSGGGNQPQHF
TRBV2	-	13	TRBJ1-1	CARTDREDTEAFF
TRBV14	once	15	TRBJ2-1	CASSPLHRGHNEQFF
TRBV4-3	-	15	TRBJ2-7	CASSEAWGPFSEQYF
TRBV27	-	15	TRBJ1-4	CASSPRGKTFLELFF
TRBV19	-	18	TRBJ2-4	CASSISGPFRGSKNIQYF
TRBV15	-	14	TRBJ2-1	CATNLRSSGNEQFF
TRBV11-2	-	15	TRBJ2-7	CASSFGRDRTYEQYF
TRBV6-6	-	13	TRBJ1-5	CASSGDSLITQHF
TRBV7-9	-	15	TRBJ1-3	CASSFRGPSGNTIYF
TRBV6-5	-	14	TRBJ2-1	CASSSGNSYNEQFF
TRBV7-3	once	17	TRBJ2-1	CASSQGGGLADYNEQFF
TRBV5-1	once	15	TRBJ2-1	CASSLVLAGNNEQFF
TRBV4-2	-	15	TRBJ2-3	CASSQEEGYTDTQYF
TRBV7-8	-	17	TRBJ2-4	CASSLTGGPSAKNIQYF
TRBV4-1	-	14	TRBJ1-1	CASSHLQENTEAFF
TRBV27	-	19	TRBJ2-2	CASSLQGQGDSSNTGELFF
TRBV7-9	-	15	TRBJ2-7	CASSSRTSGRFEQYF
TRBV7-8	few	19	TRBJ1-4	CASSSRHKTPGATNEKLFF